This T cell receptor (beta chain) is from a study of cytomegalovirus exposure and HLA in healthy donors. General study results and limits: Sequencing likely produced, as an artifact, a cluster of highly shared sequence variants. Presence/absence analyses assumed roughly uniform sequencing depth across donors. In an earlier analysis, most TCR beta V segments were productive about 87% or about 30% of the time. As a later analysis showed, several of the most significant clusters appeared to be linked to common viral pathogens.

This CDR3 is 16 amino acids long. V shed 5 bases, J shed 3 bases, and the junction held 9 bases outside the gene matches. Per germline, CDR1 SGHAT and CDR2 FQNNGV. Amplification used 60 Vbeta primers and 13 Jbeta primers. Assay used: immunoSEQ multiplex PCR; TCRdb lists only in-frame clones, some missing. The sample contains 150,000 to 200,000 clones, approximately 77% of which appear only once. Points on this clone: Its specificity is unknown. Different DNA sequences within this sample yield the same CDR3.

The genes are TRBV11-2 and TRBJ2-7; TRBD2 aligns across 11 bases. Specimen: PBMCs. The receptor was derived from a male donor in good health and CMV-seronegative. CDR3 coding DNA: TGTGCCAGCAGCGCCCAACTAGCGGGGGACCGCTACGAGCAGTACTTC. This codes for CASSAQLAGDRYEQYF.